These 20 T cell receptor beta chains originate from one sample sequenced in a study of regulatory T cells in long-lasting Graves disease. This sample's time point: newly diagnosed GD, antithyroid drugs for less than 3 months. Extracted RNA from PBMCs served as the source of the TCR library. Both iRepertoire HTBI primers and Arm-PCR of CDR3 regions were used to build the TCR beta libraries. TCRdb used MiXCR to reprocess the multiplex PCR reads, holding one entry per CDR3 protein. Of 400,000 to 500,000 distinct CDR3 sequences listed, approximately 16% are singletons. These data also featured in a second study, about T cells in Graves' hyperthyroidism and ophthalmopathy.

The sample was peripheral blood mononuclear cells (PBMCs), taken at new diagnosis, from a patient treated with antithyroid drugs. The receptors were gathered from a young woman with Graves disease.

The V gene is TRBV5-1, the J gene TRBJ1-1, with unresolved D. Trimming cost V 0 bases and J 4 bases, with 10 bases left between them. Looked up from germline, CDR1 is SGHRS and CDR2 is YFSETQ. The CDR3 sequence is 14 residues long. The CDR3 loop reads CASSLEFRGTEAFF. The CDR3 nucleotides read TGCGCCAGCAGCTTGGAATTTCGGGGCACTGAAGCTTTCTTT.

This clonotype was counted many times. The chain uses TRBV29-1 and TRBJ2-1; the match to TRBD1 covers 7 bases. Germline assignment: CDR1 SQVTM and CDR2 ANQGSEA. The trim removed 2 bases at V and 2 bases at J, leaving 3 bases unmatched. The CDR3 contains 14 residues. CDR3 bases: TGCAGCGTTGAACCGGGACAGACCTACAATGAGCAGTTCTTC. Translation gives CSVEPGQTYNEQFF.

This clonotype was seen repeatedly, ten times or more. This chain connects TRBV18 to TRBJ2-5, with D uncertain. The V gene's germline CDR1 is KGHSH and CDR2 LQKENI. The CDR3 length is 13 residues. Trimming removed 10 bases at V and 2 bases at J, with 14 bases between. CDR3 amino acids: CATNMGGQETQYF. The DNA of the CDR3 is TGTGCCACCAATATGGGCGGTCAAGAGACCCAGTACTTC.

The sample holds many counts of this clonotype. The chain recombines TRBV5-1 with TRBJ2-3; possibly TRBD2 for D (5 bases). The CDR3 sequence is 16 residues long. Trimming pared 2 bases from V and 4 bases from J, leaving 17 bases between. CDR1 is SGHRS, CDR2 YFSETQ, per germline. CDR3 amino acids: CASSLKTTGGADTQYF. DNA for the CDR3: TGCGCCAGCAGCTTAAAGACTACCGGAGGCGCAGATACGCAGTATTTT.

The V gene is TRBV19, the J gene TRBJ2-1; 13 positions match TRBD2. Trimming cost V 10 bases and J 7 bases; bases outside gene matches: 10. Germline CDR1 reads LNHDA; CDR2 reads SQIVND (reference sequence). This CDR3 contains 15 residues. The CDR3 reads CATRRTSGSGNEQFF. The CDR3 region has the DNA TGTGCCACCCGAAGGACTAGCGGGAGTGGAAATGAGCAGTTCTTC.

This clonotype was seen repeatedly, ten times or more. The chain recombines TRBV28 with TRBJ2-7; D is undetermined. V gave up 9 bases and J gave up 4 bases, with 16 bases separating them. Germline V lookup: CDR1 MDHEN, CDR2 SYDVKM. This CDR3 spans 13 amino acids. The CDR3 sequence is CARSIYSRYEQYF. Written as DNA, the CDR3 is TGTGCCAGATCGATCTACTCCCGGTACGAGCAGTACTTC.

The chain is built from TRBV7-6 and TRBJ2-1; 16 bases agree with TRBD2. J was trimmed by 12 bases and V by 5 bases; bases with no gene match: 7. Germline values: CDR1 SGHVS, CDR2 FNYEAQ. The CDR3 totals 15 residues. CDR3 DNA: TGTGCCAGCAGCCCGGGGACTAGCGGGAGGGCGGGGCAGTTCTTC. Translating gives CASSPGTSGRAGQFF.

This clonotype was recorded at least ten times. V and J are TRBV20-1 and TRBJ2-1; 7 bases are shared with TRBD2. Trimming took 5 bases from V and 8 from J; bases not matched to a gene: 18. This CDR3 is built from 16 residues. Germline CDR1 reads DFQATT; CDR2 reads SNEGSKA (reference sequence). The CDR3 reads CSASGTISQSVDEQFF. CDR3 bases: TGCAGTGCTTCCGGGACTATCTCCCAATCGGTCGATGAGCAGTTCTTC.

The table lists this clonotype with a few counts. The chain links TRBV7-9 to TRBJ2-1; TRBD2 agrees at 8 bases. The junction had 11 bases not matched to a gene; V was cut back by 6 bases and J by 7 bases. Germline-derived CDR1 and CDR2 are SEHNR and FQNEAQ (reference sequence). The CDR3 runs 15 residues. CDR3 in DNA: TGTGCCAGCAGTCTCGGGGGGGGCGGGGGGAATGAGCAGTTCTTC. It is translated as CASSLGGGGGNEQFF. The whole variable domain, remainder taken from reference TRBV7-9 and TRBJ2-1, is DTGVSQNPRHKITKRGQNVTFRCDPISEHNRLYWYRQTLGQGPEFLTYFQNEAQLEKSRLLSDRFSAERPKGSFSTLEIQRTEQGDSAMYLCASSLGGGGGNEQFFGPGTRLTVL.

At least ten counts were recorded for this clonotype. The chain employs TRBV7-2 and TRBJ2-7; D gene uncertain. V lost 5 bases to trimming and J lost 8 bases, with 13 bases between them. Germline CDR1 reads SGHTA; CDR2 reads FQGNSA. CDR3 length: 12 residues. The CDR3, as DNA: TGTGCCAGCAGCCTCTCTACTATTCAGCAGTACTTC. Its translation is CASSLSTIQQYF. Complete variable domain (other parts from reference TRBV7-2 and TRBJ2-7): GAGVSQSPSNKVTEKGKDVELRCDPISGHTALYWYRQSLGQGLEFLIYFQGNSAPDKSGLPSDRFSAERTGGSVSTLTIQRTQQEDSAVYLCASSLSTIQQYFGPGTRLTVT.

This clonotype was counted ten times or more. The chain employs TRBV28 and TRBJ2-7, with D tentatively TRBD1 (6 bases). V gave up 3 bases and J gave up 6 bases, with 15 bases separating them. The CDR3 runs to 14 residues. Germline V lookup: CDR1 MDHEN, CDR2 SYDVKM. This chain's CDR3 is CASSFARDKSEQYF. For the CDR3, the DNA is TGTGCCAGCAGTTTTGCCCGGGACAAATCCGAGCAGTACTTC.

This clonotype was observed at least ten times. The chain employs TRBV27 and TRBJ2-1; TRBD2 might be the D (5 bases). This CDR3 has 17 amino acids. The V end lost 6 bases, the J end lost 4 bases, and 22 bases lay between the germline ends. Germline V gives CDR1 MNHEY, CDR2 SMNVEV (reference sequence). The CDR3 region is CASSSLGSTNLYNEQFF. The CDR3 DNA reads TGTGCCAGCAGCTCCCTGGGGTCGACTAACCTATACAATGAGCAGTTCTTC.

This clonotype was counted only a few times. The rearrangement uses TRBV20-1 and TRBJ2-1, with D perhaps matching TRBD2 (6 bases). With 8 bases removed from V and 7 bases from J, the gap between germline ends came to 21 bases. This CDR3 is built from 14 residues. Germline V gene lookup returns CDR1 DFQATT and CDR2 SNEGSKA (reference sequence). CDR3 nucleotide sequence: TGCAGTCCCCGGTTAGCGGAGCCTTTGAATGAGCAGTTCTTC. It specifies CSPRLAEPLNEQFF.

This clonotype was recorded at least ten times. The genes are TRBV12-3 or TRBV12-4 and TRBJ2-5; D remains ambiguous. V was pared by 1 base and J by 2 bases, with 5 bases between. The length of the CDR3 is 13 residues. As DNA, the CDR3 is TGTGCCAGCAGTTTAGACTTGCAAGAGACCCAGTACTTC. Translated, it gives CASSLDLQETQYF.

The DNA for the CDR3 is TGTGCCAGCAGCCACGACGGACTAGCGGGAGATGAGCAGTTCTTC. This gives the protein CASSHDGLAGDEQFF. The V call is TRBV14, the J call TRBJ2-1; 13 nucleotides match TRBD2. Germline CDR1 reads SGHDN; CDR2 reads FVKESK. The CDR3 has 15 residues. After removal of 3 bases from V and 8 bases from J, the junction contained 4 bases not matched to a gene. The full variable domain, in which reference TRBV14 and TRBJ2-1 provide the parts outside the CDR3, is EAGVTQFPSHSVIEKGQTVTLRCDPISGHDNLYWYRRVMGKEIKFLLHFVKESKQDESGMPNNRFLAERTGGTYSTLKVQPAELEDSGVYFCASSHDGLAGDEQFFGPGTRLTVL.

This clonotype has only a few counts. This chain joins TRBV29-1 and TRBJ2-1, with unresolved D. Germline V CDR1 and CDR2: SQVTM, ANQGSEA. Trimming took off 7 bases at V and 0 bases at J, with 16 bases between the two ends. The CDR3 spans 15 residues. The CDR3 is CSAPPGRSSYNEQFF. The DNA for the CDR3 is TGCAGCGCCCCGCCCGGACGTAGCTCCTACAATGAGCAGTTCTTC.

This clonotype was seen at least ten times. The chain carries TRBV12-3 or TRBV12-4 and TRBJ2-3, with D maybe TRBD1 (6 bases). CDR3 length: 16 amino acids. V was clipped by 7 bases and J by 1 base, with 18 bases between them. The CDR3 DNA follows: TGTGCCAGCACAAAGCGGTGGACAGCCGGCACAGATACGCAGTATTTT. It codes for CASTKRWTAGTDTQYF.

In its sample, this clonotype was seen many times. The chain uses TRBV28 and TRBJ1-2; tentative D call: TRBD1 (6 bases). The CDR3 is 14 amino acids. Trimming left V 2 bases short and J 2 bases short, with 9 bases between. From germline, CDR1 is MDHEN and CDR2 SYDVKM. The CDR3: CASSLAGANYGYTF. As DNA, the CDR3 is TGTGCCAGCAGTTTAGCGGGGGCGAACTATGGCTACACCTTC.

Written as DNA, the CDR3 is TGCGCCAGCAGCGACGGACAGGCTAGCTATGGCTACACCTTC. Amino acid sequence: CASSDGQASYGYTF. The chain couples TRBV5-1 to TRBJ1-2, with 7 nucleotides matching TRBD1. V lost 4 bases, J lost 4 bases, and 7 bases stayed unmatched. The length of the CDR3 is 14 residues. Germline CDR1 and CDR2: SGHRS and YFSETQ. Filled out from reference TRBV5-1 and TRBJ1-2, the complete variable domain reads KAGVTQTPRYLIKTRGQQVTLSCSPISGHRSVSWYQQTPGQGLQFLFEYFSETQRNKGNFPGRFSGRQFSNSRSEMNVSTLELGDSALYLCASSDGQASYGYTFGSGTRLTVV.

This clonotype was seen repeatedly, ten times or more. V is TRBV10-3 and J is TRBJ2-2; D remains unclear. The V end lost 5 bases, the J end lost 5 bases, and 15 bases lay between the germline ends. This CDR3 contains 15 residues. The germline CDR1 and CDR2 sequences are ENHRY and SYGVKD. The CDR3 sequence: CAISTGSSGTGELFF. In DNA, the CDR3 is TGTGCCATCAGTACCGGGTCCTCGGGTACCGGGGAGCTGTTTTTT.